The 5 T cell receptor beta chains listed next were all sequenced from one sample in a study of cytomegalovirus exposure and HLA in healthy donors. The PCR had 60 Vbeta and 13 Jbeta primers. Produced via immunoSEQ multiplex PCR; TCRdb's table is partial and in-frame only. The profile shows some 77,000 clones, less than 80% of them singletons. Sequenced: PBMCs. The receptor source for this set is a woman in her thirties or forties in good health and CMV-seronegative.

V is TRBV4-1 and J is TRBJ1-4, with TRBD1 matching over 7 bases. The CDR3 runs 15 residues. Per germline, CDR1 MGHRA and CDR2 YSYEKL. J lost 2 bases, V lost 6 bases, and 6 bases had no gene match. The CDR3 here is CASSFGQATNEKLFF. As DNA, the CDR3 is TGCGCCAGCAGTTTTGGACAGGCTACTAATGAAAAACTGTTTTTT.

The chain links TRBV6-1 to TRBJ2-5; TRBD2 aligns across 9 bases. The germline gives CDR1 MNHNS, CDR2 SASEGT. V lost 8 bases, J lost 4 bases, and 11 bases stayed unmatched. The CDR3 sequence is 15 residues long. The CDR3 loop is CASGIAGAGGETQYF. The CDR3 nucleotides read TGTGCCAGCGGGATAGCGGGGGCGGGTGGAGAGACCCAGTACTTC.

This clone appeared a few times. The chain is built from TRBV18 and TRBJ1-5, with 8 nucleotides matching TRBD1. J was trimmed by 3 bases and V by 4 bases; bases with no gene match: 8. The CDR3 covers 16 residues. CDR1 and CDR2 (germline): KGHSH, LQKENI. The CDR3 nucleotides are TGTGCCAGCTCACTTGCACAGGGGGGAGACAATCAGCCCCAGCATTTT. Translation gives CASSLAQGGDNQPQHF.

This rearrangement joins TRBV5-5 to TRBJ2-5; the D gene is possibly TRBD1 (5 bases). V gave up 5 bases and J gave up 4 bases, with 15 bases separating them. The CDR3 is 14 amino acids. CDR1 and CDR2 (germline): SGHKS, YYEKEE (reference sequence). In DNA, the CDR3 is TGTGCCAGCAGTCTCAGGGTAGGAAGAGAGACCCAGTACTTC. Its protein is CASSLRVGRETQYF. The whole variable domain, filled in from reference TRBV5-5 and TRBJ2-5, reads DAGVTQSPTHLIKTRGQQVTLRCSPISGHKSVSWYQQVLGQGPQFIFQYYEKEERGRGNFPDRFSARQFPNYSSELNVNALLLGDSALYLCASSLRVGRETQYFGPGTRLLVL.

This clone came up a few times. This rearrangement joins TRBV30 to TRBJ2-5, with D possibly being TRBD2 (6 bases). Per the germline V gene, CDR1 is GTSNPN and CDR2 is SVGIG (reference sequence). This CDR3 spans 13 amino acids. Trimming removed 1 base from V and 5 bases from J, with 11 bases in between. The CDR3 DNA reads as TGTGCCTGGAGTGGCGGGGCCGCGGAGACCCAGTACTTC. Protein sequence: CAWSGGAAETQYF.